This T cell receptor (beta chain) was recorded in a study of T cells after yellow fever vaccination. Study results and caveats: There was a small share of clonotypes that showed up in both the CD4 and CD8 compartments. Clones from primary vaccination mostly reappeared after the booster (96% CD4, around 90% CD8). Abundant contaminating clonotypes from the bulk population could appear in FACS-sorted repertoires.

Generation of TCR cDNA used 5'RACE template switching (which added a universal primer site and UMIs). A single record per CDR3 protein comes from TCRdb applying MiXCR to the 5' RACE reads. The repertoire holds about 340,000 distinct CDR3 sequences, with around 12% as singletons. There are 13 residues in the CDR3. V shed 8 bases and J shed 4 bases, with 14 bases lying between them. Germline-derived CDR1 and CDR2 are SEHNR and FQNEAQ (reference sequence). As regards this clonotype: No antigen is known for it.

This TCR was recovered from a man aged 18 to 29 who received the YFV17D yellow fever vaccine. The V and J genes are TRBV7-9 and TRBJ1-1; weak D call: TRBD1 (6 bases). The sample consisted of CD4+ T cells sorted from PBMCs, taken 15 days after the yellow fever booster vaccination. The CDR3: CASRAGVSTEAFF. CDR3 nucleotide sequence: TGTGCCAGCCGGGCAGGGGTGAGCACTGAAGCTTTCTTT.